Listed below are T cell receptor beta chains from one sample, sequenced in a study of T cell responses to AZD1222 COVID-19 vaccine. Clones were sequenced by immunoSEQ multiplex PCR, and TCRdb holds only the in-frame ones, with some missing. The repertoire consists of 150,000 or so clones, with roughly 94% occurring once and the leading ten covering just over 5%. The sequencing here drew on peripheral blood, taken 28 days after the second AZD1222 dose. These receptors originate from an adult who received the AZD1222 COVID-19 vaccine. The CDR3 runs from the conserved cysteine through the conserved F or W. The D gene is left open where the match is weak. Part of the rows lack a size; the others show once, few, many or a class for expanded clones.

. TRBJ1-1 TRBV5-1 . TGCGCCAGCAGCTCCGGACTGAACACTGAAGCTTTCTTT CASSSGLNTEAFF
. TRBJ1-2 TRBV11-2 once TGTGCCAGCAGCTCCCCCTCGTCAGCTTTGTACAGCTACACCTTC CASSSPSSALYSYTF
TRBD1 TRBJ1-1 TRBV6-2/TRBV6-3 . TGTGCCAGCAGTACCTCCCCCGGGACAGGGATATACGGAACTGAAGCTTTCTTT CASSTSPGTGIYGTEAFF
. TRBJ2-3 TRBV4-1 . TGCGCCAGCAGCACATGGACGGTGGGGGATACGCAGTATTTT CASSTWTVGDTQYF
. TRBJ2-1 TRBV2 . TGTGCCAGCAGTGAAGCGGGCTACAATGAGCAGTTCTTC CASSEAGYNEQFF
TRBD1 TRBJ1-4 TRBV5-1 . TGCGCCAGCCTAGCAGCCGTTGGAAGGGGGCACCCAACTAATGAAAAACTGTTTTTT CASLAAVGRGHPTNEKLFF
. TRBJ2-7 TRBV3-1/TRBV3-2 . TGTGCCAGCAGCCGGCAGCGCAACTACGAGCAGTACTTC CASSRQRNYEQYF
. TRBJ1-4 TRBV7-9 . TGTGCCAGCAGCTTAGCGGCCGGAGGGCTCGGTGAAAAACTGTTTTTT CASSLAAGGLGEKLFF
. TRBJ2-7 TRBV6-5 . TGTGCCAGCAGTTACGAGCCCAGGTCCTACGAGCAGTACTTC CASSYEPRSYEQYF
TRBD1 TRBJ1-2 TRBV19 . TGTGCCAGTAGTATGTCGGGAAGGGGGCGATTCTATGGCTACACCTTC CASSMSGRGRFYGYTF
. TRBJ1-2 TRBV27 . TGTGCCAGCAGTTTTGGGCCCCTGGCCGCGGGGGGCTACACCTTC CASSFGPLAAGGYTF
. TRBJ1-3 TRBV20-1 . TGCAGTGCTAGTCCCGCAGGAAGATCGGGAAACACCATATATTTT CSASPAGRSGNTIYF
. TRBJ1-5 TRBV4-1 . TGCGCCAGCAGCCAAGCTTTTGGGCCCCAGCATTTT CASSQAFGPQHF
TRBD1 TRBJ1-2 TRBV2 . TGTGCCAGCAATGCGAAAGTGCCCGGGACAGGGCCTGGCTACACCTTC CASNAKVPGTGPGYTF
. TRBJ2-7 TRBV7-9 . TGTGCCAGCAGCACGACGATACAGGGGAGGGTGTACGAGCAGTACTTC CASSTTIQGRVYEQYF
. TRBJ2-7 TRBV29-1 once TGCAGCGTTGTGGGTATGTGGGGGGACTCCTACGAGCAGTACTTC CSVVGMWGDSYEQYF
. TRBJ2-1 TRBV6-5 . TGTGCCAGCAGTTACGCGGGACAGTTCTACAATGAGCAGTTCTTC CASSYAGQFYNEQFF
. TRBJ1-1 TRBV12-2 . TGTGCAAGTCGCTTACCCATTGGGACAGGGGGTGCCGGCACTGAAGCTTTCTTT CASRLPIGTGGAGTEAFF
. TRBJ1-4 TRBV7-6 . TGTGCCAGCAGCTTCCCGAATGAAAAACTGTTTTTT CASSFPNEKLFF
. TRBJ2-1 TRBV7-9 . TGTGCCAGTCAGCGGGCTAATGAGCAGTTCTTC CASQRANEQFF
TRBD1 TRBJ1-2 TRBV14 . TGTGCCCCGACCGAGGGGGACAGTAAAGGCTACACCTTC CAPTEGDSKGYTF
. TRBJ2-7 TRBV11-2 . TGTGCCAGCAGCGCTACAGCGGGCCCCTCCTACGAGCAGTACTTC CASSATAGPSYEQYF
. TRBJ2-7 TRBV10-3 . TGTGCCGTAGGACTATCCTACGAGCAGTACTTC CAVGLSYEQYF
. TRBJ2-7 TRBV12-3/TRBV12-4 . TGTGCCAGCAGTAAGTATGGCGGCTACGAGCAGTACTTC CASSKYGGYEQYF
. TRBJ2-3 TRBV7-9 once TGTGCCAGCAGCTTATCAGATACGCAGTATTTT CASSLSDTQYF
TRBD2 TRBJ2-5 TRBV7-9 . TGTGCCAGCAGCTTCGGGAGGACTGAAGAGACCCAGTACTTC CASSFGRTEETQYF
. TRBJ2-5 TRBV7-2 . TGTGCCAGCAGCTTCCGTCTAGCTCCCCAAGAGACCCAGTACTTC CASSFRLAPQETQYF
TRBD2 TRBJ2-2 TRBV27 . TGTGCCAGCAGGGGACTAGGGGAAAACACCGGGGAGCTGTTTTTT CASRGLGENTGELFF
TRBD2 TRBJ2-7 TRBV10-2 once TGCGCCAGCAGCCCGGGACTAGCGGGAGGGCACAAGAGGGGATACGAGCAGTACTTC CASSPGLAGGHKRGYEQYF
TRBD1 TRBJ1-3 TRBV12-5 . TGTGCTAGTGGTTTGGTTCACACTCGATCACATAAACAGGGGGAGGTAAAAGCTGGAAACACCATATATTTT CASGLVHTRSHKQGEVKAGNTIYF
. TRBJ1-4 TRBV4-2 . TGTGCCAGCACCCAAACTTCGGGAAGCGGGTTTGGGGAAAAACTGTTTTTT CASTQTSGSGFGEKLFF
. TRBJ2-5 TRBV21-1 . TGTGCCAGCAGCAAAACACGGGAGGGTTACCAAGAGACCCAGTACTTC CASSKTREGYQETQYF
. TRBJ2-7 TRBV7-9 . TGTGCCAGCAGCTTAGACGCCGCTGGGCAGTACTTC CASSLDAAGQYF
TRBD2 TRBJ2-1 TRBV7-9 . TGTGCCAGCAGCTCCCGGGAGGTCTCCTACAATGAGCAGTTCTTC CASSSREVSYNEQFF
. TRBJ1-3 TRBV6-1 . TGTGCCAGCAGTGAAGCGACCTTTACAGCGGGAGGAAACACCATATATTTT CASSEATFTAGGNTIYF
. TRBJ1-5 TRBV28 . TGTGCCAGCAGGCAGGGGAGCAATCAGCCCCAGCATTTT CASRQGSNQPQHF
TRBD1 TRBJ1-2 TRBV30 . TGTGCCTGCCCTAGGGGGACAGGGGGCTTCTATGGCTACACCTTC CACPRGTGGFYGYTF